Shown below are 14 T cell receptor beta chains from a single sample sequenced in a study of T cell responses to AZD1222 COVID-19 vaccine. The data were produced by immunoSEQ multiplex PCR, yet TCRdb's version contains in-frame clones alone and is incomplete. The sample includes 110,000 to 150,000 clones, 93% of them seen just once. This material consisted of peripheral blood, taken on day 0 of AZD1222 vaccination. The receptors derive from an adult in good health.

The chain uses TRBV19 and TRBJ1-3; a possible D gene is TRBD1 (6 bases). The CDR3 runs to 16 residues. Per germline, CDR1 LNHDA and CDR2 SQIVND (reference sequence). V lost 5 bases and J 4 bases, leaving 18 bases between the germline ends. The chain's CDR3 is CASSPLTGMAGNTIYF. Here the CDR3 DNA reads TGTGCCAGTAGTCCACTAACAGGGATGGCCGGAAACACCATATATTTT.

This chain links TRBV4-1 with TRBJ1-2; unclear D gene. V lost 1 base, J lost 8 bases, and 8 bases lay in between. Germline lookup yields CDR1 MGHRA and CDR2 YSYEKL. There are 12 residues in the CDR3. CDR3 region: CASSQGRSGYTF. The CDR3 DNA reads TGCGCCAGCAGCCAAGGGAGGAGCGGCTACACCTTC.

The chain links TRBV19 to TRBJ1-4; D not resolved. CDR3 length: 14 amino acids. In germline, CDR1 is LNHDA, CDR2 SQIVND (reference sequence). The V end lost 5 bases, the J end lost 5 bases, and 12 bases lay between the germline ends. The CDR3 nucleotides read TGTGCCAGTAGTCTTTGGACGGAGAATGAAAAACTGTTTTTT. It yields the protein CASSLWTENEKLFF. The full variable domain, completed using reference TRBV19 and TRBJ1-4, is DGGITQSPKYLFRKEGQNVTLSCEQNLNHDAMYWYRQDPGQGLRLIYYSQIVNDFQKGDIAEGYSVSREKKESFPLTVTSAQKNPTAFYLCASSLWTENEKLFFGSGTQLSVL.

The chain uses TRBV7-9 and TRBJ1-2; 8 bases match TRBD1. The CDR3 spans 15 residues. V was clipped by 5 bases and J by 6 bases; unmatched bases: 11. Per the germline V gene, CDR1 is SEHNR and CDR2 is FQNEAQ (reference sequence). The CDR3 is CASSPITGGINGYTF. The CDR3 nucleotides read TGTGCCAGCAGCCCAATTACAGGGGGTATCAATGGCTACACCTTC.

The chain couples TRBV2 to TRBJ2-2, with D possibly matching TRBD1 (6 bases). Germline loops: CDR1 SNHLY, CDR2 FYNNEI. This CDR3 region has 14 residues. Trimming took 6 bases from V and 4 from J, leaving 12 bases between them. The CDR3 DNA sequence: TGTGCCAGCAGGGAGCGGACAGCCACCGGGGAGCTGTTTTTT. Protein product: CASRERTATGELFF.

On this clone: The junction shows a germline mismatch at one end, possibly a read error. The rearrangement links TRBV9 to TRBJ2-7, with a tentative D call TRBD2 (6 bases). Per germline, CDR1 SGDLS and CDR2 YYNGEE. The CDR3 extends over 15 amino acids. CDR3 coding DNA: TGTGCCAGCAGCGTAACAGGAGGGAGTTCCTACGTGCAGTACTTC. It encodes CASSVTGGSSYVQYF.

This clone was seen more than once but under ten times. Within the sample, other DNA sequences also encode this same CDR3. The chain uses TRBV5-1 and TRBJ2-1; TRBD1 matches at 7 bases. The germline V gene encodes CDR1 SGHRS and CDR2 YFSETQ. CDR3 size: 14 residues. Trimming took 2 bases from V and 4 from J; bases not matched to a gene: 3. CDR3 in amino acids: CASSFGTAYNEQFF. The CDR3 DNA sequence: TGCGCCAGCAGCTTCGGGACAGCTTACAATGAGCAGTTCTTC.

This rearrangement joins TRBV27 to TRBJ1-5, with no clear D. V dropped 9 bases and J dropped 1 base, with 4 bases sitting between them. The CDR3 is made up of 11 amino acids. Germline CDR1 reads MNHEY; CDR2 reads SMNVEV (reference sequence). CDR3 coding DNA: TGTGCCAGGGGGAGCAATCAGCCCCAGCATTTT. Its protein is CARGSNQPQHF.

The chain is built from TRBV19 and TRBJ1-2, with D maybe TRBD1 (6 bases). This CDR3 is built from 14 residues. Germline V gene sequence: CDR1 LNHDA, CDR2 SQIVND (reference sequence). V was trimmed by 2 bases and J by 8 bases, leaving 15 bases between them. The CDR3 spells CASSIRGTVGGYTF. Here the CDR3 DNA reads TGTGCCAGTAGTATAAGGGGGACGGTGGGAGGCTACACCTTC.

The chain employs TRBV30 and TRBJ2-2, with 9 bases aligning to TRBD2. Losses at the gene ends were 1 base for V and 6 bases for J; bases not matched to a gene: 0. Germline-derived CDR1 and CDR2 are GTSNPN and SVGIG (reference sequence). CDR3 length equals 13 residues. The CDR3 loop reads CAWSASGAGELFF. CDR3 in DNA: TGTGCCTGGAGTGCTAGCGGGGCCGGGGAGCTGTTTTTT.

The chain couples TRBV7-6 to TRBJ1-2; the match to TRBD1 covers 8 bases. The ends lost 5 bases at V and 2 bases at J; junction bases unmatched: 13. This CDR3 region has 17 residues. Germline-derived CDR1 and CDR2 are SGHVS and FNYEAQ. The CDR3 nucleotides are TGTGCCAGCAGCCACGGACAGGGACCAAAACTAAACTATGGCTACACCTTC. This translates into CASSHGQGPKLNYGYTF. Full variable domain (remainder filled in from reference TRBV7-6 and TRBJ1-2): GAGVSQSPRYKVTKRGQDVALRCDPISGHVSLYWYRQALGQGPEFLTYFNYEAQQDKSGLPNDRFSAERPEGSISTLTIQRTEQRDSAMYRCASSHGQGPKLNYGYTFGSGTRLTVV.

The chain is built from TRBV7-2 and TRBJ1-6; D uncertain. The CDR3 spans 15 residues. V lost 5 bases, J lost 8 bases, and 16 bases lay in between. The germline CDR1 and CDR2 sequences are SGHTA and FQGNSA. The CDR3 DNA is TGTGCCAGCAGCACCTACACTCGGCAGGATTCACCCCTCCACTTT. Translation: CASSTYTRQDSPLHF.

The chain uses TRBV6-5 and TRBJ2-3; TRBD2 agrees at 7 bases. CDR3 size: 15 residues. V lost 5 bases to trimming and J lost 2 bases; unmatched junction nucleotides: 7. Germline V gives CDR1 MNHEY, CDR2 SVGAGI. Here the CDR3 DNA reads TGTGCCAGCAGTCTGGCGAGCGGGAACACAGATACGCAGTATTTT. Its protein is CASSLASGNTDTQYF.

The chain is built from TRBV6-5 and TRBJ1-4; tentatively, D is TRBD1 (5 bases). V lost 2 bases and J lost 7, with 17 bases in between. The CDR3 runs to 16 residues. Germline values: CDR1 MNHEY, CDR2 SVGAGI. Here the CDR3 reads CASSYHLLGRGEKLFF. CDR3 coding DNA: TGTGCCAGCAGTTACCACCTTTTGGGGCGTGGTGAAAAACTGTTTTTT.